What follows are 23 T cell receptor beta chains derived from one specimen sequenced in a study of blood T cell repertoires in COVID-19. Here immunoSEQ multiplex PCR was the method, and the copy in TCRdb shows in-frame clones only, minus some. The sample includes roughly 250,000 clones, around 90% of them seen just once. The sample consisted of PBMCs or T cells enriched from blood (not recorded which). The receptors were sampled from a woman between 45 and 65 years old who had recovered from COVID-19.

This clone was seen just once. The chain employs TRBV30 and TRBJ1-1, with D unresolved. CDR3 size: 16 residues. Trimming pared 1 base from V and 1 base from J, leaving 16 bases between. Germline-derived CDR1 and CDR2 are GTSNPN and SVGIG (reference sequence). This CDR3 is CAWSDPTADWNTEAFF. CDR3 nucleotide sequence: TGTGCCTGGAGTGATCCGACGGCGGATTGGAACACTGAAGCTTTCTTT.

The chain is built from TRBV11-2 and TRBJ1-6; D not certain. Germline V gives CDR1 SGHAT, CDR2 FQNNGV. The CDR3 runs 17 residues. Trimming shortened V by 0 bases and J by 6 bases, and 15 bases separated the two germline ends. The CDR3 loop is CASSLERPTMGNSPLHF. The CDR3 nucleotides read TGTGCCAGCAGCTTAGAAAGGCCCACTATGGGTAATTCACCCCTCCACTTT. Together with reference TRBV11-2 and TRBJ1-6, the CDR3 gives the full variable domain: EAGVAQSPRYKIIEKRQSVAFWCNPISGHATLYWYQQILGQGPKLLIQFQNNGVVDDSQLPKDRFSAERLKGVDSTLKIQPAKLEDSAVYLCASSLERPTMGNSPLHFGNGTRLTVT.

CDR3 bases: TGTGCCAGCTCTCCGCAACAGGGACGGTCGGCCAAAAACATTCAGTACTTC. It translates to CASSPQQGRSAKNIQYF. V gene TRBV18 combines with J gene TRBJ2-4, with TRBD1 as a possible D gene (6 bases). Germline V gene sequence: CDR1 KGHSH, CDR2 LQKENI. The CDR3 length is 17 residues. V was shortened by 6 bases and J by 1 base, with 19 bases between the two germline ends.

The CDR3 sequence: CASSYSSRTGGGQPQHF. The CDR3 DNA reads as TGTGCCAGCAGTTACTCGAGTAGGACAGGGGGCGGTCAGCCCCAGCATTTT. The chain has TRBV6-2 or TRBV6-3 and TRBJ1-5; 11 positions match TRBD1. Germline trimming cut 0 bases from V and 6 bases from J; bases unmatched to any gene: 7. Germline V CDR1 and CDR2: MNHEY, SVGEGT. This CDR3 is 17 amino acids long.

The V gene is TRBV20-1, the J gene TRBJ1-1; no clear D gene. This CDR3 spans 11 amino acids. Trimming pared 6 bases from V and 1 base from J, leaving 6 bases between. The germline V gene has CDR1 DFQATT and CDR2 SNEGSKA (reference sequence). The DNA for the CDR3 is TGCAGTGCAAACAAGAACACTGAAGCTTTCTTT. Protein sequence: CSANKNTEAFF.

The rearrangement links TRBV30 to TRBJ1-4; 7 positions match TRBD1. The CDR3 has 14 residues. Unmatched junction bases numbered 8, after V lost 2 bases and J lost 8 bases. CDR1 GTSNPN and CDR2 SVGIG come from the germline V gene (reference sequence). This CDR3 is CAWSSDRVGEKLFF. DNA for the CDR3: TGTGCCTGGAGTTCAGACAGGGTCGGAGAAAAACTGTTTTTT.

This sequence joins TRBV30 and TRBJ1-5; 9 nucleotides agree with TRBD1. This CDR3 is 15 amino acids long. Trimming at V came to 2 bases and at J to 3 bases, leaving 5 bases not matched to a gene. Germline loops: CDR1 GTSNPN, CDR2 SVGIG (reference sequence). The CDR3 sequence: CAWSLGQGINQPQHF. Here the CDR3 DNA reads TGTGCCTGGAGTTTAGGACAGGGGATCAATCAGCCCCAGCATTTT.

This sequence joins TRBV27 and TRBJ1-4; a possible D gene is TRBD1 (6 bases). The CDR3 consists of 16 residues. Looked up from germline, CDR1 is MNHEY and CDR2 is SMNVEV (reference sequence). V lost 3 bases and J 10 bases, leaving 21 bases between the germline ends. CDR3 DNA sequence: TGTGCCAGCAGTTTGGGGGATACAGGGCGAACCAGAAAACTGTTTTTT. Its protein is CASSLGDTGRTRKLFF.

The chain employs TRBV7-9 and TRBJ1-2, with a weak D call TRBD1 (5 bases). CDR3 length equals 13 residues. The germline gives CDR1 SEHNR, CDR2 FQNEAQ (reference sequence). V lost 7 bases and J 4 bases, leaving 13 bases between the germline ends. As DNA, the CDR3 is TGTGCCAGCACTCAGGGATCGGGCTATGGCTACACCTTC. It specifies CASTQGSGYGYTF.

Only one count was recorded for this clone. This chain connects TRBV12-3 or TRBV12-4 to TRBJ2-7; 8 bases line up with TRBD2. This CDR3 has 12 residues. The ends lost 5 bases at V and 6 bases at J; junction bases unmatched: 3. The CDR3 nucleotides are TGTGCCAGCAGTCCGGGGGGGGGCGAGCAGTACTTC. It specifies CASSPGGGEQYF.

The chain links TRBV18 to TRBJ1-4, with D uncertain. V lost 4 bases and J lost 7, with 10 bases in between. The CDR3 spans 13 residues. The germline CDR1 and CDR2 sequences are KGHSH and LQKENI. The CDR3 loop is CASSRDEGEKLFF. The CDR3 DNA reads as TGTGCCAGCTCACGAGATGAGGGTGAAAAACTGTTTTTT.

In this sample, this clone turned up once. V gene TRBV28 combines with J gene TRBJ1-1, with no clear D. From germline, CDR1 is MDHEN and CDR2 SYDVKM. The CDR3 extends over 11 amino acids. Trimming took 5 bases from V and 7 from J, leaving 8 bases between them. The CDR3 sequence is CASSTVIEAFF. For the CDR3, the DNA is TGTGCCAGCAGTACGGTAATTGAAGCTTTCTTT.

The gene calls are TRBV5-5 and TRBJ2-1; 15 nucleotides align to TRBD2. The CDR3 spans 19 residues. CDR1 is SGHKS, CDR2 YYEKEE, per germline (reference sequence). J gave up 2 bases and V 2 bases, and 8 bases lay outside the gene matches. CDR3 protein: CASSFLWTSGREAYNEQFF. CDR3 coding DNA: TGTGCCAGCAGCTTCTTATGGACTAGCGGGAGGGAGGCCTACAATGAGCAGTTCTTC.

This clone was found a few times. The chain joins TRBV6-5 to TRBJ2-3; D may be TRBD2 (5 bases). From germline, CDR1 is MNHEY and CDR2 SVGAGI. This CDR3 contains 15 residues. The V end was cut by 7 bases, the J end by 0 bases, with 14 bases between. The CDR3 DNA follows: TGTGCCAGCAAGAGGGCGTCTGCTAGCACAGATACGCAGTATTTT. Translating it yields CASKRASASTDTQYF.

The chain is built from TRBV7-9 and TRBJ1-1; 10 bases map to TRBD1. Germline CDR1 reads SEHNR; CDR2 reads FQNEAQ (reference sequence). The CDR3 totals 17 residues. J gave up 1 base and V 3 bases, and 8 bases lay outside the gene matches. CDR3 in amino acids: CASSLGKTGGANTEAFF. In DNA, the CDR3 is TGTGCCAGCAGCTTGGGGAAGACAGGGGGCGCGAACACTGAAGCTTTCTTT.

The V and J genes are TRBV7-2 and TRBJ1-1; 7 bases align to TRBD1. J lost 1 base, V lost 1 base, and 0 bases had no gene match. CDR1 and CDR2 (germline): SGHTA, FQGNSA. This CDR3 comprises 14 residues. The DNA of the CDR3 is TGTGCCAGCAGCTTAGACAGGGGGAACACTGAAGCTTTCTTT. Translated, it gives CASSLDRGNTEAFF. The full variable domain, completed using reference TRBV7-2 and TRBJ1-1, is GAGVSQSPSNKVTEKGKDVELRCDPISGHTALYWYRQSLGQGLEFLIYFQGNSAPDKSGLPSDRFSAERTGGSVSTLTIQRTQQEDSAVYLCASSLDRGNTEAFFGQGTRLTVV.

This clone was seen a single time. The V call is TRBV5-1, the J call TRBJ2-3; D not certain. CDR3 size: 14 residues. Trimming stripped 0 bases from V and 5 bases from J, with 10 bases between. Germline CDR1 and CDR2: SGHRS and YFSETQ. The CDR3 is CASSLDARRDTQYF. The CDR3, as DNA: TGCGCCAGCAGCTTGGATGCTAGGAGAGATACGCAGTATTTT.

This chain connects TRBV7-3 to TRBJ2-2; D is possibly TRBD1 (6 bases). The V end lost 0 bases, the J end lost 4 bases, and 12 bases lay between the germline ends. Germline V gene sequence: CDR1 SGHTA, CDR2 FQGTGA. The CDR3 consists of 16 residues. CDR3 bases: TGTGCCAGCAGCTTAACCTTTCAGGGGTTCACCGGGGAGCTGTTTTTT. It yields the protein CASSLTFQGFTGELFF.

This clone was seen once. The V call is TRBV2, the J call TRBJ2-1; the D gene is possibly TRBD2 (5 bases). Per the germline V gene, CDR1 is SNHLY and CDR2 is FYNNEI. The CDR3 runs to 13 residues. V lost 6 bases to trimming and J lost 2 bases, with 8 bases between them. The CDR3 DNA follows: TGTGCCAGCAGCTCCGGGACCTACAATGAGCAGTTCTTC. Encoded protein: CASSSGTYNEQFF.

This chain links TRBV19 with TRBJ2-7; TRBD1 might be the D (5 bases). This CDR3 is built from 13 residues. CDR1 and CDR2 (germline): LNHDA, SQIVND (reference sequence). Trimming stripped 2 bases from V and 2 bases from J, with 7 bases between. The CDR3 bases are TGTGCCAGTAGTATACAGGGAACCTACGAGCAGTACTTC. It codes for CASSIQGTYEQYF.

This clone occurred a few times. The chain uses TRBV3-1 (or the pseudogene TRBV3-2) and TRBJ1-5; 11 positions agree with TRBD1. In germline, CDR1 is LGHDT, CDR2 YNNKEL (reference sequence). This CDR3 has 17 residues. The V and J ends lost 1 base and 2 bases, in that order; junction bases with no gene match: 4. The CDR3 reads CASSQGTGGFGNQPQHF. The CDR3 region has the DNA TGTGCCAGCAGCCAAGGGACAGGGGGCTTCGGCAATCAGCCCCAGCATTTT.

V and J are TRBV5-1 and TRBJ1-5; perhaps TRBD1 as D (5 bases). The V end lost 4 bases, the J end lost 5 bases, and 13 bases lay between the germline ends. CDR1 and CDR2 from the germline V gene are SGHRS and YFSETQ. The CDR3 consists of 14 residues. CDR3 bases: TGCGCCAGCAGCCCCCGGTCGGGGGATCAGCCCCAGCATTTT. Translated: CASSPRSGDQPQHF.

The V call is TRBV4-2, the J call TRBJ1-6; D is unresolved. The CDR3 consists of 16 residues. Per germline, CDR1 LGHNA and CDR2 YNFKEQ. V lost 0 bases, J lost 0 bases, and 6 bases lay in between. CDR3: CASSQDLSSYNSPLHF. CDR3 nucleotide sequence: TGTGCCAGCAGCCAAGACCTGAGCTCCTATAATTCACCCCTCCACTTT.